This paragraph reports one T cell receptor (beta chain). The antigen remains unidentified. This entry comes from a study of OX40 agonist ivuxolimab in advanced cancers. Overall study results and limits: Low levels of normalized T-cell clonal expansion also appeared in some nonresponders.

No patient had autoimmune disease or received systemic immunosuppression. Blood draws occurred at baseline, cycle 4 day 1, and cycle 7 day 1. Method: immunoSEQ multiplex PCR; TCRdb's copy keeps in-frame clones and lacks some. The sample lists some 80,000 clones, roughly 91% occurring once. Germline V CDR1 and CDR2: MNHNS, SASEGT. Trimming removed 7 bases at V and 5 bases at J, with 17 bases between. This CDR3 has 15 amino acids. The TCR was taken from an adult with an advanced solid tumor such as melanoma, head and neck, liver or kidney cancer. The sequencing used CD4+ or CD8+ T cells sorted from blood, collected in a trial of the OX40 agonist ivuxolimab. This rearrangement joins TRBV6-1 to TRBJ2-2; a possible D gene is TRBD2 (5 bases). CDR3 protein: CASNDGHTGTGELFF. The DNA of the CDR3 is TGTGCCAGCAACGACGGTCACACGGGAACCGGGGAGCTGTTTTTT.